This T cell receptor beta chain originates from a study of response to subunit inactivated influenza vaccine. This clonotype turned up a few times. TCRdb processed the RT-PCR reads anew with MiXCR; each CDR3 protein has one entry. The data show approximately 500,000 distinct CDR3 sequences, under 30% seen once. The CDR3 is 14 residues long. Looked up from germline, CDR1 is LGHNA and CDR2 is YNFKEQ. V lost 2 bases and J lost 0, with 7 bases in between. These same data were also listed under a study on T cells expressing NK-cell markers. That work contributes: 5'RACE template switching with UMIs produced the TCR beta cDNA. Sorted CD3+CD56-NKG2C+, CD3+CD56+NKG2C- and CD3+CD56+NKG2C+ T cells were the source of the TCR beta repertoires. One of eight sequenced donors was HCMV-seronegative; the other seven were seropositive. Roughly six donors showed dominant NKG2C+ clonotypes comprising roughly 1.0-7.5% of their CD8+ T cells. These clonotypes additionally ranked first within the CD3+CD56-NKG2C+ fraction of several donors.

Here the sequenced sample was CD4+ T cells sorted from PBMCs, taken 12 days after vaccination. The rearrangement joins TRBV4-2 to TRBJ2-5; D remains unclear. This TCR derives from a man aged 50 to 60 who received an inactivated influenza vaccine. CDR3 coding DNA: TGTGCCAGCAGCCAAAACATGGACCAAGAGACCCAGTACTTC. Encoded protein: CASSQNMDQETQYF.